Following are 12 T cell receptor beta chains from one sample sequenced in a study of blood T cell repertoires in COVID-19. Generated by immunoSEQ multiplex PCR, the TCRdb table keeps only in-frame clones and is missing some. The sample includes 300,000 or so clones, 86% of them seen just once. Material: PBMCs or T cells enriched from blood (not recorded which). The source of these receptors is a woman in her thirties or forties with acute COVID-19.

This clone was seen a handful of times. The CDR3 protein is CASSPNSRSNTEAFF. The CDR3 DNA reads as TGTGCCAGCAGTCCCAACAGCCGATCGAACACTGAAGCTTTCTTT. The chain recombines TRBV27 with TRBJ1-1; no reliable D call. The CDR3 consists of 15 residues. V was shortened by 5 bases and J by 1 base, with 14 bases between the two germline ends. Germline-derived CDR1 and CDR2 are MNHEY and SMNVEV (reference sequence).

This clone occurred a few times. The junction and the germline gene differ at one end; a read error may be behind it. The chain employs TRBV7-7 and TRBJ2-5, with a tentative D call TRBD2 (6 bases). The CDR3 has 17 amino acids. The germline CDR1 and CDR2 sequences are SSHAT and FNYEAQ (reference sequence). The CDR3 here is CASSLGRLTTSQETQYF. The CDR3 region has the DNA TGTGCTAGCAGCTTAGGCAGATTAACGACTAGCCAAGAGACCCAGTACTTC.

This CDR3 is CASKDRFTDTQYF. CDR3 in DNA: TGTGCCAGTAAGGACAGGTTCACAGATACGCAGTATTTT. The chain couples TRBV19 to TRBJ2-3; 7 bases map to TRBD1. Per germline, CDR1 LNHDA and CDR2 SQIVND (reference sequence). The CDR3 sequence is 13 residues long. J gave up 2 bases and V 7 bases, and 3 bases lay outside the gene matches. Using reference TRBV19 and TRBJ2-3 for the parts outside the CDR3, the full variable domain is DGGITQSPKYLFRKEGQNVTLSCEQNLNHDAMYWYRQDPGQGLRLIYYSQIVNDFQKGDIAEGYSVSREKKESFPLTVTSAQKNPTAFYLCASKDRFTDTQYFGPGTRLTVL.

This clone was observed once. This chain joins TRBV7-7 and TRBJ2-1; 7 bases are shared with TRBD1. Germline CDR1 SSHAT, CDR2 FNYEAQ (reference sequence). V dropped 1 base and J dropped 5; count of bases not matched to a gene: 5. This CDR3 region has 15 residues. CDR3 residues: CASSLDRGRNNEQFF. The CDR3 coding sequence is TGTGCCAGCAGCTTAGACAGGGGAAGAAACAATGAGCAGTTCTTC.

The chain links TRBV14 to TRBJ1-2, with 7 bases identical to TRBD1. Germline-derived CDR1 and CDR2 are SGHDN and FVKESK. V trimming: 1 base; J trimming: 4 bases; junction bases outside the gene matches: 6. This CDR3 spans 15 amino acids. CDR3 sequence reads: CASSQVSGTVYGYTF. In nucleotides, the CDR3 is TGTGCCAGCAGCCAAGTTTCCGGGACAGTCTATGGCTACACCTTC.

This clone showed up just once. The rearrangement links TRBV27 to TRBJ2-3; 8 bases are a match to TRBD2. After removal of 1 base from V and 2 bases from J, the junction contained 5 bases not matched to a gene. The CDR3 is 16 amino acids. Looked up from germline, CDR1 is MNHEY and CDR2 is SMNVEV (reference sequence). CDR3 coding DNA: TGTGCCAGCAGTTTATGGGGTAGCGGGGACACAGATACGCAGTATTTT. Its protein is CASSLWGSGDTDTQYF.

In this sample, this clone turned up once. This sequence joins TRBV28 and TRBJ1-6, with TRBD1 matching 8 bases. Unmatched junction bases numbered 3, after V lost 1 base and J lost 4 bases. The CDR3 loop spans 16 amino acids. The germline V gene has CDR1 MDHEN and CDR2 SYDVKM. The CDR3 reads CASSLFTGGYNSPLHF. CDR3 sequence (DNA): TGTGCCAGCAGTTTATTTACAGGGGGTTATAATTCACCCCTCCACTTT.

The gene calls are TRBV24-1 and TRBJ1-5; possibly TRBD1 for D (6 bases). In germline, CDR1 is KGHDR, CDR2 SFDVKD. V was pared by 7 bases and J by 2 bases, with 14 bases between. The CDR3 is 15 residues long. As DNA, the CDR3 is TGTGCCACCAGGTCCGGGACAATCGGCAATCAGCCCCAGCATTTT. Residues: CATRSGTIGNQPQHF.

This chain uses TRBV11-2 with TRBJ1-2; no clear D gene. The CDR3 spans 17 residues. V was cut by 0 bases and J by 7 bases, with 21 bases left in between. The V gene's germline CDR1 is SGHAT and CDR2 FQNNGV. The chain's CDR3 is CASSLDSTSAGGGGYTF. Here the CDR3 DNA reads TGTGCCAGCAGCTTAGACTCGACCTCGGCAGGAGGAGGTGGCTACACCTTC.

The chain recombines TRBV4-3 with TRBJ2-6, with D uncertain. This CDR3 is built from 16 residues. In germline, CDR1 is LGHNA, CDR2 YSLEER. The V gene lost 0 bases and the J gene lost 0 bases, with 6 bases spanning the gap. The CDR3 loop reads CASSQEPSSGANVLTF. The DNA for the CDR3 is TGCGCCAGCAGCCAAGAACCGAGCTCTGGGGCCAACGTCCTGACTTTC.

This clone was detected only a few times. The chain has TRBV9 and TRBJ1-6, with no clear D. Trimming stripped 4 bases from V and 13 bases from J, with 6 bases between. CDR3 size: 10 residues. Germline loops: CDR1 SGDLS, CDR2 YYNGEE. The DNA of the CDR3 is TGTGCCAGCAGCCCCCGGCCCCTCCACTTT. Its protein product is CASSPRPLHF.

This clone was seen more than once but under ten times. The V and J genes are TRBV15 and TRBJ1-1; D is ambiguous. Trimming shortened V by 0 bases and J by 0 bases, and 17 bases separated the two germline ends. In germline, CDR1 is LNHNV, CDR2 YYDKDF (reference sequence). The CDR3 totals 18 residues. CDR3 residues: CATSRDQLRGSMNTEAFF. In nucleotides, the CDR3 is TGTGCCACCAGCAGAGATCAATTGCGGGGATCCATGAACACTGAAGCTTTCTTT.